This entry concerns a single T cell receptor (beta chain). Its antigen is as yet unknown. The data stem from a study of Ad26.COV2.S vaccination and SARS-CoV-2 variants. The study's findings and limits: Assessments of TCR breadth and depth may have underestimated the total T cell responses. It was found that vaccine and placebo recipients had similar non-spike TCR breadth. Greater spike-specific TCR breadth was seen in vaccine recipients than in placebo recipients.

The germline gives CDR1 ENHRY, CDR2 SYGVKD. V was pared by 6 bases and J by 1 base, with 12 bases between. This CDR3 is 15 amino acids long. Generated by immunoSEQ multiplex PCR, the TCRdb table keeps only in-frame clones and is missing some. The data show roughly 700,000 clones, 70% to 90% seen once. As to treatment: 15 to 20 received Ad26.COV2.S at low or high dose, single or two shots; 5 received placebo; per-sample allocation not given. Samples were taken on day 63 after the first vaccine or placebo injection. Vaccination used an Ad26 vector expressing Wuhan-strain SARS-CoV-2 spike. This clonotype was obtained from a person aged 18-65 years who received the Ad26.COV2.S COVID-19 vaccine or a placebo. This chain links TRBV10-3 with TRBJ2-2; D is ambiguous. This sample comprised peripheral blood, obtained in a trial of Ad26.COV2.S vaccine versus placebo. CDR3 sequence (DNA): TGTGCCATCAGCTCGGACGGCCTGAACACCGGGGAGCTGTTTTTT. Translation gives CAISSDGLNTGELFF.